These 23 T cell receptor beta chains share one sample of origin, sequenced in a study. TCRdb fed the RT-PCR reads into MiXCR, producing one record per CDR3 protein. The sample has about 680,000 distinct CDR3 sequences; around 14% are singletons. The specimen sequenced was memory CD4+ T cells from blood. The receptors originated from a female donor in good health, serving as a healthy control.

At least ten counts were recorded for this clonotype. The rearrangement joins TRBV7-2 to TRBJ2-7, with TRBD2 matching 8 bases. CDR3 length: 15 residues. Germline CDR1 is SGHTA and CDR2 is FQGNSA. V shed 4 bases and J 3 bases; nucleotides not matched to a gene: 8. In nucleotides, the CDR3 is TGTGCCAGCAGCTACGACACTAGCGGAATCTACGAGCAGTACTTC. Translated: CASSYDTSGIYEQYF.

The DNA for the CDR3 is TGTGCCAGCAGTTACTCTCGGGGGATTTACAATGAGCAGTTCTTC. Amino acid sequence: CASSYSRGIYNEQFF. The rearrangement links TRBV6-5 to TRBJ2-1; a possible D gene is TRBD2 (6 bases). Germline V gives CDR1 MNHEY, CDR2 SVGAGI. CDR3 length: 15 amino acids. V lost 0 bases to trimming and J lost 4 bases, with 10 bases between them.

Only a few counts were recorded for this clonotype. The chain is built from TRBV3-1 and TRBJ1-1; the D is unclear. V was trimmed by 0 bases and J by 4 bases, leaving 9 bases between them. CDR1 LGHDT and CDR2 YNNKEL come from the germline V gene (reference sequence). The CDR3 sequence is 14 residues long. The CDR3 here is CASSQEADSTEAFF. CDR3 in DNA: TGTGCCAGCAGCCAAGAAGCAGATTCCACTGAAGCTTTCTTT.

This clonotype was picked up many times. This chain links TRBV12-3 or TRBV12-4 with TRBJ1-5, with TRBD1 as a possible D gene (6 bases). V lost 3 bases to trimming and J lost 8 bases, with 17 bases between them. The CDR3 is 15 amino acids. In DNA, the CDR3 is TGTGCCAGCAGTTTGGTCGGACAGAATGTTAAGCCCCAGCATTTT. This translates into CASSLVGQNVKPQHF.

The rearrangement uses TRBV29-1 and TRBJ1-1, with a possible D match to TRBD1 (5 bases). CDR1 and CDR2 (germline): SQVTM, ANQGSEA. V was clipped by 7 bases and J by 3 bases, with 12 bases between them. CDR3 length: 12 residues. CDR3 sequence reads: CSGGERHTEAFF. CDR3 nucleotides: TGCAGCGGGGGGGAGAGACACACTGAAGCTTTCTTT.

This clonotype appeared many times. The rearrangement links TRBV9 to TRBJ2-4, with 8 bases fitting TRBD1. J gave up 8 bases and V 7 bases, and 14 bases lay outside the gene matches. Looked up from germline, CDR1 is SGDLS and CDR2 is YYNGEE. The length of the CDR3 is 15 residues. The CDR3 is CASALTGVLGDIQYF. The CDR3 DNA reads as TGTGCCAGCGCGCTGACAGGGGTACTAGGTGACATTCAGTACTTC. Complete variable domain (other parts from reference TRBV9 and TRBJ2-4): DSGVTQTPKHLITATGQRVTLRCSPRSGDLSVYWYQQSLDQGLQFLIQYYNGEERAKGNILERFSAQQFPDLHSELNLSSLELGDSALYFCASALTGVLGDIQYFGAGTRLSVL.

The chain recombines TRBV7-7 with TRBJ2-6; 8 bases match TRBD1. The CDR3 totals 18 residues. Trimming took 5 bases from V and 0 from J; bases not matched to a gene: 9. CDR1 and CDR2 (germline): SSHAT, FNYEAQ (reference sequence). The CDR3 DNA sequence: TGTGCCAGCAGCCCTGGACAGGGCCCATTCTCTGGGGCCAACGTCCTGACTTTC. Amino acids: CASSPGQGPFSGANVLTF.

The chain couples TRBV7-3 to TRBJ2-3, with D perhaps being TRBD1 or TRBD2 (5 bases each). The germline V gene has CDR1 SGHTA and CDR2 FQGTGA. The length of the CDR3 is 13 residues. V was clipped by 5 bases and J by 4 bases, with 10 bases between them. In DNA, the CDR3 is TGTGCCAGCAGCCATGGGGACCCAGATACGCAGTATTTT. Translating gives CASSHGDPDTQYF.

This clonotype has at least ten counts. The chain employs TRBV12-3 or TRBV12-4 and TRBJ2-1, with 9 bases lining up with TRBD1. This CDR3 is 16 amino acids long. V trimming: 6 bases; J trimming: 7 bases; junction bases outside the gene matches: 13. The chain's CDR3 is CASSYSPGQGGNEQFF. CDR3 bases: TGTGCCAGCAGCTACTCCCCGGGACAGGGAGGGAATGAGCAGTTCTTC.

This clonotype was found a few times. The CDR3 is CASSLTARGGEQFF. The CDR3 nucleotides read TGTGCCAGCAGCTTAACCGCCCGGGGAGGGGAGCAGTTCTTC. V and J are TRBV7-3 and TRBJ2-1; 7 bases agree with TRBD2. Germline V CDR1 and CDR2: SGHTA, FQGTGA. This CDR3 has 14 amino acids. J gave up 10 bases and V 0 bases, and 6 bases lay outside the gene matches.

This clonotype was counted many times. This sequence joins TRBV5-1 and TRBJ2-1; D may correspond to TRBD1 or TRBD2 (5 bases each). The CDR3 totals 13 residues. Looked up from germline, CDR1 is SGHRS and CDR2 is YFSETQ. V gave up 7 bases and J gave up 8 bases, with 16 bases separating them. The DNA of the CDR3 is TGCGCCAGCTCTGAGGCAGGGAGCTATGAGCAGTTCTTC. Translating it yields CASSEAGSYEQFF.

CDR3 DNA sequence: TGTGCCAGCAGCGTAGCCCCTTCAGGGACCCTTAACTATGGCTACACCTTC. It encodes CASSVAPSGTLNYGYTF. The chain carries TRBV9 and TRBJ1-2, with a weak D call TRBD1 (5 bases). V shed 0 bases and J shed 1 base, with 16 bases lying between them. This CDR3 comprises 17 residues. The germline gives CDR1 SGDLS, CDR2 YYNGEE.

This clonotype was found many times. The chain's CDR3 is CASTQPGRYYGYTF. The DNA of the CDR3 is TGTGCCAGCACCCAGCCGGGACGGTACTATGGCTACACCTTC. The chain employs TRBV28 and TRBJ1-2, with TRBD1 as a possible D gene (5 bases). Germline V CDR1 and CDR2: MDHEN, SYDVKM. CDR3 length: 14 amino acids. V shed 7 bases and J shed 3 bases, with 15 bases lying between them.

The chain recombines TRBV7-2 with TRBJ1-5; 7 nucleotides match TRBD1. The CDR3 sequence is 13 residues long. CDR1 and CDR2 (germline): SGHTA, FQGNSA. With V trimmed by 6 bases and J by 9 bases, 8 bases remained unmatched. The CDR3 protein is CASSRQGDRPQHF. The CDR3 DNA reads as TGTGCCAGCAGTCGTCAGGGGGATCGGCCCCAGCATTTT. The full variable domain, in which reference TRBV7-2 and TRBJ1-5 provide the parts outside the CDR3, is GAGVSQSPSNKVTEKGKDVELRCDPISGHTALYWYRQSLGQGLEFLIYFQGNSAPDKSGLPSDRFSAERTGGSVSTLTIQRTQQEDSAVYLCASSRQGDRPQHFGDGTRLSIL.

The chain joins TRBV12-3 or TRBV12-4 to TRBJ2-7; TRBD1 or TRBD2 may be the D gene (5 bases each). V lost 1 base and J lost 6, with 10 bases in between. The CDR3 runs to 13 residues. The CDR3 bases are TGTGCCAGCAGTTTAGTGAGGGACGGCGAGCAGTACTTC. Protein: CASSLVRDGEQYF.

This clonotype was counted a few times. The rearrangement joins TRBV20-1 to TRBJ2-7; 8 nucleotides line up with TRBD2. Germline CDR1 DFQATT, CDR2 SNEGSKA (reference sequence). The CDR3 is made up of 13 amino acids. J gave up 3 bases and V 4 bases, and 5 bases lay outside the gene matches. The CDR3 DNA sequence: TGCAGTGCTACCCCGCGGGGGGACTACGAGCAGTACTTC. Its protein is CSATPRGDYEQYF.

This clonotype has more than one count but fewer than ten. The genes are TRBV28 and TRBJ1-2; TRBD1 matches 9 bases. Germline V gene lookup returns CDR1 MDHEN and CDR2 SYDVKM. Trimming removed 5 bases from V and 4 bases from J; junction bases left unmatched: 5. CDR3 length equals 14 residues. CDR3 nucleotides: TGTGCCAGCAGTCGTAGACAGGGGGTCTATGGCTACACCTTC. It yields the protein CASSRRQGVYGYTF.

In DNA, the CDR3 is TGCGCCAGCAGCCTGCGACAGGGGGTCACCGGGGAGCTGTTTTTT. Translated: CASSLRQGVTGELFF. V is TRBV5-1 and J is TRBJ2-2; TRBD1 agrees at 9 bases. With V trimmed by 4 bases and J by 4 bases, 5 bases remained unmatched. The CDR3 runs 15 residues. Germline CDR1 and CDR2: SGHRS and YFSETQ.

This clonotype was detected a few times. The CDR3 sequence is CATSAGLPSYTF. The DNA for the CDR3 is TGTGCCACCAGCGCCGGGCTCCCCAGCTACACCTTC. The chain couples TRBV15 to TRBJ1-2, with no clear D. The CDR3 spans 12 residues. V was trimmed by 5 bases and J by 9 bases, leaving 13 bases between them. CDR1 is LNHNV, CDR2 YYDKDF, per germline (reference sequence).

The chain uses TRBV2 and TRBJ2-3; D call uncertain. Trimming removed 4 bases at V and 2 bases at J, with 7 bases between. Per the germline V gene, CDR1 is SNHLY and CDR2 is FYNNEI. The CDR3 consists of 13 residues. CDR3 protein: CASSVYPTDTQYF. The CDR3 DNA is TGTGCCAGCAGTGTCTACCCCACAGATACGCAGTATTTT.

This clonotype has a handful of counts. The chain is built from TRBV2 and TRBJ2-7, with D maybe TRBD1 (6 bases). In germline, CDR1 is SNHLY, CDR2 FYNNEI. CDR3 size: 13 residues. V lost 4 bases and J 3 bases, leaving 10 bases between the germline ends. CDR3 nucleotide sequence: TGTGCCAGCAGTGTTGACAGGATCTACGAGCAGTACTTC. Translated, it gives CASSVDRIYEQYF.

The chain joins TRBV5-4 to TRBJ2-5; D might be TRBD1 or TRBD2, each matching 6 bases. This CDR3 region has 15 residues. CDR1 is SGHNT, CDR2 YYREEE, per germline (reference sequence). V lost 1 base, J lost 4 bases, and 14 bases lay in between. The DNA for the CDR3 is TGTGCCAGCAGCTTGAAAGGGGGGCAGGCAGAGACCCAGTACTTC. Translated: CASSLKGGQAETQYF.

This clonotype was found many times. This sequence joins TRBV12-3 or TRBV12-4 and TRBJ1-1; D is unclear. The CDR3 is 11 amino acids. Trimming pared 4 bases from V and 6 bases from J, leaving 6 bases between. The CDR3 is CASSYGPEAFF. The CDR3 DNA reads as TGTGCCAGCAGTTATGGGCCTGAAGCTTTCTTT.